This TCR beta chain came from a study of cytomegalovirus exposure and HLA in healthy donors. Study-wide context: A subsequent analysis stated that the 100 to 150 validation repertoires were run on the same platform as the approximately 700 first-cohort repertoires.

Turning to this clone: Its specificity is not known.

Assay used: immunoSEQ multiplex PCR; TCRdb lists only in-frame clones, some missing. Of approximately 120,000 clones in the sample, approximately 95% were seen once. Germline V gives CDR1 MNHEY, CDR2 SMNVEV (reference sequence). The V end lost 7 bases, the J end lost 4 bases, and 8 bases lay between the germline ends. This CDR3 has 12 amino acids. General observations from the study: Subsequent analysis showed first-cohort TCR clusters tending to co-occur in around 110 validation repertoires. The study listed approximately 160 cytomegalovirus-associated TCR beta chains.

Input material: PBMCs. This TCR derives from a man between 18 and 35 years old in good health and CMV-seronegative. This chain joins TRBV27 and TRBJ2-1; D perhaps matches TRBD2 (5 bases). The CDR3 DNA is TGTGCCAGCATAGGGAGATACAATGAGCAGTTCTTC. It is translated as CASIGRYNEQFF.